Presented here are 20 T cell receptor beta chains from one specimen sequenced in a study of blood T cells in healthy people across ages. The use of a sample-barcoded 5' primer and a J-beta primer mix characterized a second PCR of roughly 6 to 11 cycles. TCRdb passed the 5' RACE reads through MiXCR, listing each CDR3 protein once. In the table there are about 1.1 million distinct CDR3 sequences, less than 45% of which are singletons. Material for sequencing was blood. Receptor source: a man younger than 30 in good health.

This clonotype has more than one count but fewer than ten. The CDR3 loop is CASSLEKDSPINLPQHF. The CDR3 bases are TGTGCCAGCAGCTTAGAGAAGGACAGCCCGATAAATTTGCCCCAGCATTTT. The chain employs TRBV7-2 and TRBJ1-5; tentatively, D is TRBD1 (6 bases). CDR1 SGHTA and CDR2 FQGNSA come from the germline V gene. The V and J ends lost 1 base and 9 bases respectively, with 22 bases between them. The CDR3 loop spans 17 amino acids. The full variable domain, its missing parts supplied by reference TRBV7-2 and TRBJ1-5, is GAGVSQSPSNKVTEKGKDVELRCDPISGHTALYWYRQSLGQGLEFLIYFQGNSAPDKSGLPSDRFSAERTGGSVSTLTIQRTQQEDSAVYLCASSLEKDSPINLPQHFGDGTRLSIL.

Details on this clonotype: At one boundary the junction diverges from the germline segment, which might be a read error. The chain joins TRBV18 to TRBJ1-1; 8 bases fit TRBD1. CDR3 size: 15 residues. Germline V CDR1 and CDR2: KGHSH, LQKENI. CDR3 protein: CVSSPPTGENTEAFF. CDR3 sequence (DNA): TGTGTCAGCTCACCACCGACAGGGGAGAACACTGAAGCTTTCTTT. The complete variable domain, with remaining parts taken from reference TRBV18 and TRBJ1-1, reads NAGVMQNPRHLVRRRGQEARLRCSPMKGHSHVYWYRQLPEEGLKFMVYLQKENIIDESGMPKERFSAEFPKEGPSILRIQQVVRGDSAAYFCVSSPPTGENTEAFFGQGTRLTVV.

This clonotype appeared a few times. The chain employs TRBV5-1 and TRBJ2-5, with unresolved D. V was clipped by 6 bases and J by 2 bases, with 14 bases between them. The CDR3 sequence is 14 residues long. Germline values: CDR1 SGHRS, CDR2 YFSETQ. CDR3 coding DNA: TGCGCCAGCAAACCCCCATCTCCACAAGAGACCCAGTACTTC. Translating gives CASKPPSPQETQYF.

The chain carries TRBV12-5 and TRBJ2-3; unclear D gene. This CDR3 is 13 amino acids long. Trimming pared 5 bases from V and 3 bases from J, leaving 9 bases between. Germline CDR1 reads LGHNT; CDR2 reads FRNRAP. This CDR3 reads CASGVGKTDTQYF. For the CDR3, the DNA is TGTGCTAGTGGTGTGGGAAAAACAGATACGCAGTATTTT.

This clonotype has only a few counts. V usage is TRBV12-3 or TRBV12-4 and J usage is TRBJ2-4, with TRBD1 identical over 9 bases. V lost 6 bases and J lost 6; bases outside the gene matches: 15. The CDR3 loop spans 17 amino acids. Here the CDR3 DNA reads TGTGCCAGCAGCCCAACTGAGGGACAGGGCCTATCAAACATTCAGTACTTC. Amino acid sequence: CASSPTEGQGLSNIQYF.

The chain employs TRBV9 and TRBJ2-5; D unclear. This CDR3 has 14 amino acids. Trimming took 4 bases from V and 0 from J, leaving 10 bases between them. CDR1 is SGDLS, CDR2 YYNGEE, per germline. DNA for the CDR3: TGTGCCAGCAGCTCACGACTGAACCAAGAGACCCAGTACTTC. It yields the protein CASSSRLNQETQYF.

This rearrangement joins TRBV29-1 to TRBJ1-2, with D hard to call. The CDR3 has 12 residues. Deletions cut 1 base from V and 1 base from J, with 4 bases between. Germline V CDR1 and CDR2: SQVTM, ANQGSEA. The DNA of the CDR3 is TGCAGCGTTGAAGTCGGTAACTATGGCTACACCTTC. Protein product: CSVEVGNYGYTF.

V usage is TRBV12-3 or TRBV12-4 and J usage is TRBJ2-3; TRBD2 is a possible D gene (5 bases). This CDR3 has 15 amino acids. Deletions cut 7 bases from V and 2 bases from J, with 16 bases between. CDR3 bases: TGTGCCAGCACCGCGGCGGGCGGTAACACAGATACGCAGTATTTT. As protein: CASTAAGGNTDTQYF.

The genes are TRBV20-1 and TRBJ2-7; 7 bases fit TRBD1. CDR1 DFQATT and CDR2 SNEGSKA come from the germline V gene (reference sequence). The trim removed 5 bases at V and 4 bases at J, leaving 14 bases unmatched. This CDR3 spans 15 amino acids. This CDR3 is CSAQPVEQGWYEQYF. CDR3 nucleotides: TGCAGTGCTCAACCCGTCGAACAGGGGTGGTACGAGCAGTACTTC.

DNA for the CDR3: TGTGCCAGCAGTCCGAGGGACAGGGTCGGGCATTTT. Translated, it gives CASSPRDRVGHF. V usage is TRBV28 and J usage is TRBJ1-5; TRBD1 matches 9 bases. The V gene end was trimmed by 5 bases and the J gene end by 15 bases; junction bases not matched to a gene: 8. This CDR3 has 12 amino acids. Germline V gene lookup returns CDR1 MDHEN and CDR2 SYDVKM.

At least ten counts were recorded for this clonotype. The CDR3 sequence is CASRGNINSPLHF. CDR3 nucleotides: TGTGCCAGCAGAGGGAACATAAATTCACCCCTCCACTTT. This chain joins TRBV25-1 and TRBJ1-6; D is unresolved. Trimming removed 6 bases from V and 7 bases from J, with 10 bases in between. The germline V gene has CDR1 MGHDK and CDR2 SYGVNS. The CDR3 consists of 13 residues.

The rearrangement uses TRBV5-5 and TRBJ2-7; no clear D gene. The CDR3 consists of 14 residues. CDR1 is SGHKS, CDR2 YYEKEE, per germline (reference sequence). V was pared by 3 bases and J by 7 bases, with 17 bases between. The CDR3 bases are TGTGCCAGCAGCTCGGCACAAAACGTGGGGGAGCAGTACTTC. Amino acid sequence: CASSSAQNVGEQYF.

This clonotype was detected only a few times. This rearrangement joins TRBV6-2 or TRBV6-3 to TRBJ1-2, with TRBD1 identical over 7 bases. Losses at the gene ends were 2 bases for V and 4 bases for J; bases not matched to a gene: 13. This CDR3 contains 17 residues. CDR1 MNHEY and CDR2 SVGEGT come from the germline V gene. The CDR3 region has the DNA TGTGCCAGCAGTTACCCCGCGGGACAGACTTCACTCTATGGCTACACCTTC. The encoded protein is CASSYPAGQTSLYGYTF.

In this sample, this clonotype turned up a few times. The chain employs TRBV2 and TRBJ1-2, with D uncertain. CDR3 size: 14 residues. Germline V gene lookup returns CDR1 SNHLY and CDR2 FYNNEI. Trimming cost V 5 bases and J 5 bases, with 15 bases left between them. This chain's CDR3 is CASSTSGLGYGYTF. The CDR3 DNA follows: TGTGCCAGCAGTACTAGCGGCTTAGGGTATGGCTACACCTTC.

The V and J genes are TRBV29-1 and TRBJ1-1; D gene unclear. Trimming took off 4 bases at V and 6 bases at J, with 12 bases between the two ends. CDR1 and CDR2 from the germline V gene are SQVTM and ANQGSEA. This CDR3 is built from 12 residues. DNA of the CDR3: TGCAGCGTTGGACAAAGAATCCCTGAAGCTTTCTTT. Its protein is CSVGQRIPEAFF.

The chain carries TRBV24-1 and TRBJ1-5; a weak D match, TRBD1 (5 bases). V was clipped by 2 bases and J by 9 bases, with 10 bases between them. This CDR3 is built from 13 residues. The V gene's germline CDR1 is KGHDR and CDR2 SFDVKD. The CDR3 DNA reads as TGTGCCACCAGTGATTCACTTCAGGGGCCCCAGCATTTT. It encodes CATSDSLQGPQHF.

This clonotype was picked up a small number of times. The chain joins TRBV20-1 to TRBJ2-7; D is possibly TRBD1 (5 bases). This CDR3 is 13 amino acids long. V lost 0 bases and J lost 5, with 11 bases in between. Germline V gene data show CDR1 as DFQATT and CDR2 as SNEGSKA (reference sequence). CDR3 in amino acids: CSARDLTVHEQYF. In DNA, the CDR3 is TGCAGTGCTAGAGATTTGACAGTCCACGAGCAGTACTTC.

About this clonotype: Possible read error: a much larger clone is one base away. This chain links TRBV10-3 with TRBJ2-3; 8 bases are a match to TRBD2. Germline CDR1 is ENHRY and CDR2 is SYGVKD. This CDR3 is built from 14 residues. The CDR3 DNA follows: TGTGCCATCCGGGCGGGGGGATTCACAGGTACGCAGTATTTT. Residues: CAIRAGGFTGTQYF.

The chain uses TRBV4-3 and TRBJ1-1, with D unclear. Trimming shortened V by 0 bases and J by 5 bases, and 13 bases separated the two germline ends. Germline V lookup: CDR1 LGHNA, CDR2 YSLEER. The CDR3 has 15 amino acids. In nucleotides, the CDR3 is TGCGCCAGCAGCCAAGATGCTCAGGCGAGGACTGAAGCTTTCTTT. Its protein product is CASSQDAQARTEAFF.

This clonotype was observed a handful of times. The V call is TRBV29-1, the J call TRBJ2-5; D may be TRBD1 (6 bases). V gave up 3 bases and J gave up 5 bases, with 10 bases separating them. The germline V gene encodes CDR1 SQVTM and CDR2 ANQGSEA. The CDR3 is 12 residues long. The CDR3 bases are TGCAGCGTTGATCCAGGGGAGGAGACCCAGTACTTC. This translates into CSVDPGEETQYF.